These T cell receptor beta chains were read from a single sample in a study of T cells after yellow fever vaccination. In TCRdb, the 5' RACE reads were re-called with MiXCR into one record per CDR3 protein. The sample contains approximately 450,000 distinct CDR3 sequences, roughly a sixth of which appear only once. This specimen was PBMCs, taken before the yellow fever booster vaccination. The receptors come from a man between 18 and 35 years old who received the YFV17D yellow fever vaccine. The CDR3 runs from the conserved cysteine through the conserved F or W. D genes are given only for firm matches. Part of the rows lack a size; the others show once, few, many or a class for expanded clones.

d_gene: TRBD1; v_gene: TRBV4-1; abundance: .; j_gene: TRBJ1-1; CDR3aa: CASSQGLLPMTGGDTEAFF; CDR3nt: TGCGCCAGCAGCCAAGGCCTCCTCCCAATGACAGGGGGGGACACTGAAGCTTTCTTT
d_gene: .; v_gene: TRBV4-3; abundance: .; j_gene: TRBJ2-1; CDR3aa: CASSQDGRGRGNEQFF; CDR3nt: TGCGCCAGCAGCCAAGATGGTCGGGGTAGGGGCAATGAGCAGTTCTTC
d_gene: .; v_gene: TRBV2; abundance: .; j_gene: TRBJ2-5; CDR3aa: CASRDGIPETQYF; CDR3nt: TGTGCCAGTCGGGACGGGATACCGGAGACCCAGTACTTC
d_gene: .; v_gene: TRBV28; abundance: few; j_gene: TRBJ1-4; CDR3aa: CASTAGGRYEKLFF; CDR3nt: TGTGCCAGCACGGCGGGCGGGCGATATGAAAAACTGTTTTTT
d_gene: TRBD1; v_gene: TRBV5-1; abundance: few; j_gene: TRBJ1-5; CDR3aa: CASSAGQGIGQPQHF; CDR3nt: TGCGCCAGCAGTGCGGGACAGGGGATCGGACAGCCCCAGCATTTT
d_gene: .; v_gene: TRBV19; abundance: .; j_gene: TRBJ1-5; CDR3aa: CASSIAAGRASSQPQHF; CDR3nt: TGTGCCAGTAGTATAGCGGCAGGGAGAGCTAGTAGTCAGCCCCAGCATTTT
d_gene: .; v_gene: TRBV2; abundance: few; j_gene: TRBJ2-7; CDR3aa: CASRRRGLDEQYF; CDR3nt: TGTGCCAGCAGAAGGAGGGGGCTAGACGAGCAGTACTTC
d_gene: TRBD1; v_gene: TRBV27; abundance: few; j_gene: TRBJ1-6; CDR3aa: CASSFGTGDGRNNSPLHF; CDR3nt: TGTGCCAGCAGTTTTGGGACAGGGGACGGCCGGAATAATTCACCCCTCCACTTT
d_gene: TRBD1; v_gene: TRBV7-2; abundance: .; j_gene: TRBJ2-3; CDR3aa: CASSFKGGAATDTQYF; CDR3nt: TGTGCCAGCAGCTTTAAAGGGGGCGCGGCGACAGATACGCAGTATTTT
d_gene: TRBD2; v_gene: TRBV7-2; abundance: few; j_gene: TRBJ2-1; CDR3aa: CASSLRAGGIVNEQFF; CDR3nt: TGTGCCAGCAGCTTGAGGGCGGGGGGTATTGTCAATGAGCAGTTCTTC
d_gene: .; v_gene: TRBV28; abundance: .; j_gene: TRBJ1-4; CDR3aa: CASSFPRKHEKLFF; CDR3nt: TGTGCCAGCAGTTTCCCCAGAAAGCATGAAAAACTGTTTTTT
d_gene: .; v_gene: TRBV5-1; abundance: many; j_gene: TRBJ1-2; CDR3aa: CASSLSPGNYGYTF; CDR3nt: TGCGCCAGCAGCTTGTCCCCAGGGAACTATGGCTACACCTTC
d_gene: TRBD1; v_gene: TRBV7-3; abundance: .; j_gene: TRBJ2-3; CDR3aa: CASSLRTGRRDTQCF; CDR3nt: TGTGCCAGCAGCTTACGGACAGGGCGTCGAGATACGCAGTGTTTT
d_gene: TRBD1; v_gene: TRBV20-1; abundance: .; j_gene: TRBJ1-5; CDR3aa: CSARSGQQTDQPQHF; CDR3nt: TGCAGTGCTAGGTCGGGACAGCAAACTGATCAGCCCCAGCATTTT
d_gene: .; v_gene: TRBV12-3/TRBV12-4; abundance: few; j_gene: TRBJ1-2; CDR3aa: CASGPDAVFYGYTF; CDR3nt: TGTGCCAGCGGCCCTGATGCCGTGTTCTATGGCTACACCTTC
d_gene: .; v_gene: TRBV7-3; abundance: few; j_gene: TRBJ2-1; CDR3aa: CASSPRPGGGQFF; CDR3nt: TGTGCCAGCAGCCCCCGGCCCGGAGGCGGGCAGTTCTTC
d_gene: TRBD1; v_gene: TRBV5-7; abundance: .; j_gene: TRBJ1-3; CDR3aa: CASSKDREVDSGNTIYF; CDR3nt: TGTGCCAGCAGCAAAGACAGGGAGGTAGACTCTGGAAACACCATATATTTT
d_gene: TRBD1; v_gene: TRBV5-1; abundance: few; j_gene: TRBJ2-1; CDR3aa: CASSDQGAGSYNEQFF; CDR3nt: TGCGCCAGCAGCGACCAGGGGGCAGGCTCCTACAATGAGCAGTTCTTC
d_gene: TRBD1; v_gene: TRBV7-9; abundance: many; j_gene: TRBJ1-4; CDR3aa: CASSPQGARNEKLFF; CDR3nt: TGTGCCAGCAGTCCTCAGGGGGCGAGAAATGAAAAACTGTTTTTT
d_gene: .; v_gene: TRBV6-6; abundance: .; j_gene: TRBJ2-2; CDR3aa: CAGSRQTNTGELFF; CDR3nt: TGTGCCGGATCCCGACAGACGAACACCGGGGAGCTGTTTTTT
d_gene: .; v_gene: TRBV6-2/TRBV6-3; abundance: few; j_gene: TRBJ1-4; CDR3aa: CASRTATARFNEKLFF; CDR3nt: TGTGCCAGCAGAACCGCGACAGCCCGATTTAATGAAAAACTGTTTTTT
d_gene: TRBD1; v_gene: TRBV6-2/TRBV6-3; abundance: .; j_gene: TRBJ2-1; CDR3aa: CASSYSGTVEQFF; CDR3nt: TGTGCCAGCAGTTACTCAGGGACAGTAGAGCAGTTCTTC
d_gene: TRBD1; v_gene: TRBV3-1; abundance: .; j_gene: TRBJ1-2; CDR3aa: CASSQDQFGTGGNYGYTF; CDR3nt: TGTGCCAGCAGCCAAGATCAATTCGGTACAGGGGGCAACTATGGCTACACCTTC
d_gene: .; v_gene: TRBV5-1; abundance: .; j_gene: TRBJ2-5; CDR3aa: CASTTPDRFQETQYF; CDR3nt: TGCGCCAGCACCACCCCGGACAGATTCCAAGAGACCCAGTACTTC
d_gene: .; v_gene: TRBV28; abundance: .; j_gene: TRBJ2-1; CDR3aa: CASGRGLSYNEQFF; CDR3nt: TGTGCCAGTGGGCGGGGCCTCTCCTACAATGAGCAGTTCTTC
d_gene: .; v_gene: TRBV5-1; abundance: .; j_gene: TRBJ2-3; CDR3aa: CASSSRATDTQYF; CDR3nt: TGCGCCAGCAGCTCGCGGGCCACAGATACGCAGTATTTT